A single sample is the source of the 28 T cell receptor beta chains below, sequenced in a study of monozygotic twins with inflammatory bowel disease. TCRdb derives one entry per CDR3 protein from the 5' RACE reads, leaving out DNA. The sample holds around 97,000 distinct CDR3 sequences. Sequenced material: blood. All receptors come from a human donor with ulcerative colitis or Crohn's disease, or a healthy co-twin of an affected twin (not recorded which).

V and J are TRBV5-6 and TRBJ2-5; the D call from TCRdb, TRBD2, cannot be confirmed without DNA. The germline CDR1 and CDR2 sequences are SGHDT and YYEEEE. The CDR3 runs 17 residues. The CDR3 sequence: CASSPYWASGLRETQYF.

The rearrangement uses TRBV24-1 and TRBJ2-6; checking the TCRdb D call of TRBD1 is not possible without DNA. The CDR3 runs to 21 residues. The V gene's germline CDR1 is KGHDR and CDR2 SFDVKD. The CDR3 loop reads CATSDAPILTPASSGANVLTF.

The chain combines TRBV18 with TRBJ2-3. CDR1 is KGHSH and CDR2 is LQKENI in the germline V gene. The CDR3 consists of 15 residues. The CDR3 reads CASSLNGPSIDTQYF.

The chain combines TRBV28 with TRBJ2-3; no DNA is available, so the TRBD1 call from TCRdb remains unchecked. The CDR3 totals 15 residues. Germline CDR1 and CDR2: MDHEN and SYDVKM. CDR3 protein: CASRWDRGITDTQYF.

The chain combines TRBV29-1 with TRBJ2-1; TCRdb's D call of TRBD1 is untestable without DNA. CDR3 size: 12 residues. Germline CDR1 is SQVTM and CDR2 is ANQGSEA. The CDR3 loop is CSVGQGVGEQFF.

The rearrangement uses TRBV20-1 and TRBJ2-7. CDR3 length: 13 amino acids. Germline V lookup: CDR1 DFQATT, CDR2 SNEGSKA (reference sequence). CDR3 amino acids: CSARGAYSYEQYF.

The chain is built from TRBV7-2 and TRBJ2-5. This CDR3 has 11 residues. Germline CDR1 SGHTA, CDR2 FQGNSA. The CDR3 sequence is CASSFYETQYF.

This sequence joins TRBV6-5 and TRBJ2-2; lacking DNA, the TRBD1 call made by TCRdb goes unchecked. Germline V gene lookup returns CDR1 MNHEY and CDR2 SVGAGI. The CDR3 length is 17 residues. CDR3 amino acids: CASSYTNLGGRTGELFF.

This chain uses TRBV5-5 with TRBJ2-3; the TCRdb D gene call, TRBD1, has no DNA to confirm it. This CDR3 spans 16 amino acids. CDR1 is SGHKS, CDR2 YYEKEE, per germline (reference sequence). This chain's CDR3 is CASSWGTGGHTDTQYF. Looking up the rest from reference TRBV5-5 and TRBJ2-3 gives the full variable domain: DAGVTQSPTHLIKTRGQQVTLRCSPISGHKSVSWYQQVLGQGPQFIFQYYEKEERGRGNFPDRFSARQFPNYSSELNVNALLLGDSALYLCASSWGTGGHTDTQYFGPGTRLTVL.

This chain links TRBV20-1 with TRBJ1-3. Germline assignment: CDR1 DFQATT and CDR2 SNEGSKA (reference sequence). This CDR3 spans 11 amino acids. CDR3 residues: CSAIMGNTIYF.

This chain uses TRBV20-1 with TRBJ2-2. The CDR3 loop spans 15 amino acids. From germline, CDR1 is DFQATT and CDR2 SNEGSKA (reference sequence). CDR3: CSARPVGRNTGELFF.

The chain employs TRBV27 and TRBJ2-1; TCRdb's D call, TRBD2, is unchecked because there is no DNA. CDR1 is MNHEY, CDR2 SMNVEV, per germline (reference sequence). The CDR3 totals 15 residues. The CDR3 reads CASSQYRGSYNEQFF.

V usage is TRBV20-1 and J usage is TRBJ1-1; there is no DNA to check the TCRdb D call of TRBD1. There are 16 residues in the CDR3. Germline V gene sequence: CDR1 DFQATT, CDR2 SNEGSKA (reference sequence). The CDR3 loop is CSARDSGTGLDTEAFF.

The CDR3 spells CASSPRGTDYEQYF. This chain uses TRBV7-8 with TRBJ2-7; TCRdb names TRBD1, which stays unverified in the absence of DNA. From germline, CDR1 is SGHVS and CDR2 FQNEAQ. CDR3 length equals 14 residues.

This CDR3 reads CASSELWVQYF. This sequence joins TRBV6-1 and TRBJ2-7. Germline lookup yields CDR1 MNHNS and CDR2 SASEGT. The CDR3 is made up of 11 amino acids.

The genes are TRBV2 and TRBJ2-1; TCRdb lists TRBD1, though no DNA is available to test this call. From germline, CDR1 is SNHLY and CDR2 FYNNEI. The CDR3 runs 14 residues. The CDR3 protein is CASSAGTGYNEQFF.

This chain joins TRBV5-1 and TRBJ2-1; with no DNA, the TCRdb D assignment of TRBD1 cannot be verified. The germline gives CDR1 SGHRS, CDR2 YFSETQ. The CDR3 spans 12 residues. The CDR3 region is CASSTGQSPEFF.

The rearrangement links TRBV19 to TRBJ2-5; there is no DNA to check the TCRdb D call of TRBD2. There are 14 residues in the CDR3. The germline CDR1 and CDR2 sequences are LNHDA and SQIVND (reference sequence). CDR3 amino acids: CASTGGWSGETQYF.

CDR3: CASSSYLQGREKLFF. The V and J genes are TRBV27 and TRBJ1-4; lacking DNA, the TRBD1 call made by TCRdb goes unchecked. Germline values: CDR1 MNHEY, CDR2 SMNVEV (reference sequence). This CDR3 is built from 15 residues.

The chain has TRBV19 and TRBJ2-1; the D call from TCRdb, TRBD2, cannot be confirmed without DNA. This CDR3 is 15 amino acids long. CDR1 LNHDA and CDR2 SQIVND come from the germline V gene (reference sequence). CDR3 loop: CASSPASGGYNEQFF.

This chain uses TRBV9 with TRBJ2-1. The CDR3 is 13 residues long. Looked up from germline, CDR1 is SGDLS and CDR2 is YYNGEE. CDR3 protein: CASSVAGNNEQFF.

Here the CDR3 reads CASSFRGGLPETQYF. This chain joins TRBV11-2 and TRBJ2-5; the TRBD1 assignment by TCRdb is unverifiable without DNA. Germline V gene lookup returns CDR1 SGHAT and CDR2 FQNNGV. The CDR3 sequence is 15 residues long.

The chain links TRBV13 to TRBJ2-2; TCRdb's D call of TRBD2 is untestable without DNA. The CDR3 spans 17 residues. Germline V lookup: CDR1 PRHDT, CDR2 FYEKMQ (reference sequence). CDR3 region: CASSLLAREENTGELFF.

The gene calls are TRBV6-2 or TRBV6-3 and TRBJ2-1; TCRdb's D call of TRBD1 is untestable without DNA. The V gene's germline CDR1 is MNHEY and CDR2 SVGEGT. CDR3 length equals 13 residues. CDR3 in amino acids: CASSRGGINEQFF.

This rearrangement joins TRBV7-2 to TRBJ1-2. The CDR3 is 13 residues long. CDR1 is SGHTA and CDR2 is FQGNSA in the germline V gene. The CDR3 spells CASSLDPLGGYTF.

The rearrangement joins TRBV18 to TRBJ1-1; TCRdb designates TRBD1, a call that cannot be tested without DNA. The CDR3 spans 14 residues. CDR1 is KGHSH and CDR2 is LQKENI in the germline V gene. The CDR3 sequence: CASSPGQWGTEAFF. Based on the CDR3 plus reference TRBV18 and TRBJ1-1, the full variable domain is NAGVMQNPRHLVRRRGQEARLRCSPMKGHSHVYWYRQLPEEGLKFMVYLQKENIIDESGMPKERFSAEFPKEGPSILRIQQVVRGDSAAYFCASSPGQWGTEAFFGQGTRLTVV.

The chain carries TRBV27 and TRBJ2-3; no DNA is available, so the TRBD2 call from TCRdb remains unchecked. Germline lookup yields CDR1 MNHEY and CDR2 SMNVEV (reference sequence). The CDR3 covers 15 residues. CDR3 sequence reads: CASSLFGERTDTQYF.

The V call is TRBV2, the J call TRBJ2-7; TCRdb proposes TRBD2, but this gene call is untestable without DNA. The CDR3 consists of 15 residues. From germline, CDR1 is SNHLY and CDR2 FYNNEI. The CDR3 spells CASKRDLPSPYEQYF. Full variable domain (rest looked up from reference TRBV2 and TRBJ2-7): EPEVTQTPSHQVTQMGQEVILRCVPISNHLYFYWYRQILGQKVEFLVSFYNNEISEKSEIFDDQFSVERPDGSNFTLKIRSTKLEDSAMYFCASKRDLPSPYEQYFGPGTRLTVT.